The 26 T cell receptor beta chains below come from one sample, sequenced in a study of blood T cell repertoires in COVID-19. Measured with immunoSEQ multiplex PCR; TCRdb has only the in-frame clones, and not every one. In the table there are 250,000 to 350,000 clones, approximately 92% of which are singletons. Sequencing used PBMCs or T cells enriched from blood (not recorded which). The receptors were gathered from a young woman who had recovered from COVID-19.

This clone occurred a few times. V usage is TRBV5-1 and J usage is TRBJ2-5; 8 nucleotides match TRBD1. Trimming took 3 bases from V and 4 from J; bases not matched to a gene: 11. CDR1 is SGHRS and CDR2 is YFSETQ in the germline V gene. The CDR3 is 16 residues long. The CDR3 DNA is TGCGCCAGCAGCTCTAACTCAGGGGGCGCGGGAGAGACCCAGTACTTC. Translated: CASSSNSGGAGETQYF.

The chain has TRBV6-5 and TRBJ2-7, with D possibly TRBD1 on 5 matching bases. Germline CDR1 reads MNHEY; CDR2 reads SVGAGI. This CDR3 has 14 residues. Trimming took 2 bases from V and 0 from J, leaving 8 bases between them. The CDR3 sequence: CASSYSQGSYEQYF. Here the CDR3 DNA reads TGTGCCAGCAGTTACAGCCAGGGCTCCTACGAGCAGTACTTC.

The chain employs TRBV24-1 and TRBJ2-1, with 9 bases fitting TRBD2. The CDR3 contains 13 residues. CDR1 and CDR2 (germline): KGHDR, SFDVKD. The trim removed 4 bases at V and 8 bases at J, leaving 2 bases unmatched. The CDR3 reads CATSDGTSYEQFF. For the CDR3, the DNA is TGTGCCACCAGTGACGGGACTAGCTATGAGCAGTTCTTC.

The chain employs TRBV29-1 and TRBJ1-1; D is undetermined. Looked up from germline, CDR1 is SQVTM and CDR2 is ANQGSEA. The CDR3 loop spans 11 amino acids. The V end was cut by 4 bases, the J end by 1 base, with 4 bases between. The CDR3 region has the DNA TGCAGCGTTGTCAGGAACACTGAAGCTTTCTTT. It is translated as CSVVRNTEAFF.

The V gene is TRBV18, the J gene TRBJ2-1; D is uncertain. Germline assignment: CDR1 KGHSH and CDR2 LQKENI. This CDR3 region has 16 residues. V was cut by 4 bases and J by 0 bases, with 13 bases left in between. CDR3 amino acids: CASSLNGWSSYNEQFF. The CDR3 bases are TGTGCCAGCTCACTAAACGGGTGGAGCTCCTACAATGAGCAGTTCTTC.

In this sample, this clone turned up once. V and J are TRBV28 and TRBJ1-4; weak D call: TRBD1 (5 bases). This CDR3 contains 21 residues. The germline CDR1 and CDR2 sequences are MDHEN and SYDVKM. V shed 2 bases and J shed 0 bases, with 25 bases lying between them. The CDR3: CASSLPPPGRTILATNEKLFF. CDR3 nucleotide sequence: TGTGCCAGCAGTTTACCCCCTCCGGGACGGACTATACTAGCAACTAATGAAAAACTGTTTTTT.

The chain joins TRBV19 to TRBJ1-5, with 7 positions matching TRBD1. From germline, CDR1 is LNHDA and CDR2 SQIVND (reference sequence). This CDR3 is 14 amino acids long. The J segment lost 7 bases and the V segment lost 3 bases, leaving 6 bases of the junction unmatched. Written as DNA, the CDR3 is TGTGCCAGTAGTATGAAGGGGGCCTACCAGCCCCAGCATTTT. It codes for CASSMKGAYQPQHF.

The chain employs TRBV7-6 and TRBJ1-1; 8 bases map to TRBD1. CDR3 size: 17 residues. CDR1 and CDR2 from the germline V gene are SGHVS and FNYEAQ. Trimming cost V 4 bases and J 0 bases; bases outside gene matches: 10. Written as DNA, the CDR3 is TGTGCCAGCAGCTCGAGGACAGGGCGGGGGATGAACACTGAAGCTTTCTTT. Encoded protein: CASSSRTGRGMNTEAFF. Full variable domain (outside the CDR3, taken from reference TRBV7-6 and TRBJ1-1): GAGVSQSPRYKVTKRGQDVALRCDPISGHVSLYWYRQALGQGPEFLTYFNYEAQQDKSGLPNDRFSAERPEGSISTLTIQRTEQRDSAMYRCASSSRTGRGMNTEAFFGQGTRLTVV.

This clone was recorded only once. This chain uses TRBV5-1 with TRBJ2-3, with 9 bases matching TRBD2. The CDR3 runs 15 residues. V trimming: 7 bases; J trimming: 6 bases; junction bases outside the gene matches: 12. The germline V gene has CDR1 SGHRS and CDR2 YFSETQ. The CDR3: CASSGWSGRQDTQYF. The CDR3 region has the DNA TGCGCCAGCTCGGGATGGAGCGGGAGGCAGGATACGCAGTATTTT.

This clone was seen only a few times. The chain has TRBV21-1 and TRBJ1-5; the D call TRBD1 from the table was never checked on the DNA. TRBV21-1 is deemed a pseudogene. The CDR3 has 15 residues. The CDR3 DNA sequence: TGTGCCAGCAGCAAAGGAAGGGGGTACAATCAGCCCCAGCATTTT. Translating gives CASSKGRGYNQPQHF.

This clone was seen only once. V gene TRBV28 combines with J gene TRBJ2-7, with TRBD2 matching over 7 bases. The CDR3 loop spans 17 amino acids. V shed 5 bases, J shed 3 bases, and the junction held 16 bases outside the gene matches. CDR1 and CDR2 (germline): MDHEN, SYDVKM. The CDR3 protein is CASSSLGGREAYYEQYF. CDR3 DNA sequence: TGTGCCAGCAGTAGTTTGGGGGGACGGGAGGCCTACTACGAGCAGTACTTC.

The V call is TRBV3-1 (or the pseudogene TRBV3-2), the J call TRBJ1-2; D is ambiguous. V dropped 4 bases and J dropped 1 base, with 7 bases sitting between them. This CDR3 is 13 amino acids long. Germline loops: CDR1 LGHDT, CDR2 YNNKEL (reference sequence). This CDR3 is CASSPNINYGYTF. CDR3 sequence (DNA): TGTGCCAGCAGCCCCAACATTAACTATGGCTACACCTTC.

The V and J genes are TRBV27 and TRBJ1-4; the match to TRBD1 covers 8 bases. With 6 bases clipped from V and 4 bases from J, the junction kept 4 bases outside the gene matches. This CDR3 has 14 residues. CDR1 MNHEY and CDR2 SMNVEV come from the germline V gene (reference sequence). The CDR3 protein is CASSGTGLNEKLFF. The CDR3 coding sequence is TGTGCCAGCAGCGGGACAGGACTTAATGAAAAACTGTTTTTT.

The J gene is TRBJ2-1, the V gene TRBV28; 13 bases agree with TRBD2. CDR1 is MDHEN, CDR2 SYDVKM, per germline. The CDR3 totals 17 residues. J was trimmed by 1 base and V by 8 bases; bases with no gene match: 8. The CDR3 protein is CASLPGLAGASYNEQFF. CDR3 DNA sequence: TGTGCCAGCCTCCCAGGACTAGCGGGGGCTTCCTACAATGAGCAGTTCTTC.

The chain uses TRBV30 and TRBJ2-1; D may be TRBD1 (6 bases). The germline V gene has CDR1 GTSNPN and CDR2 SVGIG (reference sequence). The CDR3 contains 15 residues. Trimming took off 0 bases at V and 2 bases at J, with 11 bases between the two ends. The CDR3 loop is CAWSVSRGPYNEQFF. The CDR3, as DNA: TGTGCCTGGAGTGTCAGCAGGGGTCCCTACAATGAGCAGTTCTTC.

This chain's CDR3 is CASRSGSTTYNEQFF. CDR3 in DNA: TGTGCCAGCCGGAGCGGGAGTACCACCTACAATGAGCAGTTCTTC. V usage is TRBV6-5 and J usage is TRBJ2-1; 8 bases line up with TRBD2. This CDR3 comprises 15 residues. J gave up 2 bases and V 8 bases, and 8 bases lay outside the gene matches. Per the germline V gene, CDR1 is MNHEY and CDR2 is SVGAGI.

V gene TRBV18 combines with J gene TRBJ1-2; D possibly corresponds to TRBD1 (5 bases). The CDR3 has 13 residues. V was pared by 0 bases and J by 7 bases, with 9 bases between. CDR1 KGHSH and CDR2 LQKENI come from the germline V gene. The CDR3 DNA sequence: TGTGCCAGCTCACCACCGGGGCTGACTGGCTACACCTTC. Translated: CASSPPGLTGYTF.

V is TRBV28 and J is TRBJ1-5; D call uncertain. The germline V gene has CDR1 MDHEN and CDR2 SYDVKM. The CDR3 runs 12 residues. V was clipped by 4 bases and J by 8 bases, with 9 bases between them. The chain's CDR3 is CASSSFSKPQHF. CDR3 in DNA: TGTGCCAGCAGTTCTTTCAGTAAGCCCCAGCATTTT. The entire variable domain, with the rest obtained from reference TRBV28 and TRBJ1-5, is as follows: DVKVTQSSRYLVKRTGEKVFLECVQDMDHENMFWYRQDPGLGLRLIYFSYDVKMKEKGDIPEGYSVSREKKERFSLILESASTNQTSMYLCASSSFSKPQHFGDGTRLSIL.

V gene TRBV29-1 combines with J gene TRBJ2-1, with 10 bases that match TRBD2. Germline-derived CDR1 and CDR2 are SQVTM and ANQGSEA. V gave up 6 bases and J gave up 5 bases; unmatched junction bases: 7. CDR3 length: 14 amino acids. The CDR3 DNA is TGCAGCGTCGAGCTAGCGGGAGCCCACAATGAGCAGTTCTTC. Its translation: CSVELAGAHNEQFF.

This chain links TRBV9 with TRBJ2-7; 7 nucleotides match TRBD2. CDR3 length: 17 amino acids. The J segment lost 1 base and the V segment lost 4 bases, leaving 14 bases of the junction unmatched. Per the germline V gene, CDR1 is SGDLS and CDR2 is YYNGEE. CDR3 DNA: TGTGCCAGCAGCCTCTCCTTCGGGTCTAGCGGATCCTACGAGCAGTACTTC. Its protein is CASSLSFGSSGSYEQYF. The entire variable domain, with the rest obtained from reference TRBV9 and TRBJ2-7, is as follows: DSGVTQTPKHLITATGQRVTLRCSPRSGDLSVYWYQQSLDQGLQFLIQYYNGEERAKGNILERFSAQQFPDLHSELNLSSLELGDSALYFCASSLSFGSSGSYEQYFGPGTRLTVT.

This chain links TRBV7-8 with TRBJ1-5; D unresolved. The CDR3 is made up of 16 amino acids. The V and J ends lost 5 bases and 5 bases respectively, with 19 bases between them. The germline CDR1 and CDR2 sequences are SGHVS and FQNEAQ. The CDR3 loop reads CASSPAAVPRDQPQHF. The CDR3 nucleotides read TGTGCCAGCAGCCCCGCCGCCGTCCCGAGGGATCAGCCCCAGCATTTT.

The chain employs TRBV24-1 and TRBJ1-5, with a tentative D call TRBD1 (6 bases). The CDR3 has 14 residues. Looked up from germline, CDR1 is KGHDR and CDR2 is SFDVKD. V dropped 1 base and J dropped 6 bases, with 9 bases sitting between them. CDR3 sequence (DNA): TGTGCCACCAGTGATTTAACAGGGTTTCAGCCCCAGCATTTT. Its translation is CATSDLTGFQPQHF.

CDR3 DNA sequence: TGTGCCAGCAGCTTAGTATCAGCGGGAGGTCTGGAGACCCAGTACTTC. Amino acids: CASSLVSAGGLETQYF. The gene calls are TRBV7-2 and TRBJ2-5; 9 positions agree with TRBD2. Germline trimming cut 1 base from V and 5 bases from J; bases unmatched to any gene: 8. Germline CDR1 and CDR2: SGHTA and FQGNSA. CDR3 length equals 16 residues.

V is TRBV28 and J is TRBJ2-4, with D unclear. V lost 3 bases to trimming and J lost 4 bases, with 7 bases between them. The CDR3 loop spans 13 amino acids. Germline CDR1 MDHEN, CDR2 SYDVKM. CDR3 loop: CASSLWSKNIQYF. The CDR3, as DNA: TGTGCCAGCAGTTTGTGGAGTAAAAACATTCAGTACTTC.

This clone was detected a few times. The V gene is TRBV24-1, the J gene TRBJ1-4; 7 positions agree with TRBD1. Losses at the gene ends were 4 bases for V and 0 bases for J; bases not matched to a gene: 4. Germline CDR1 is KGHDR and CDR2 is SFDVKD. This CDR3 has 16 amino acids. The CDR3 here is CATSENQGATNEKLFF. The CDR3 DNA sequence: TGTGCCACCAGTGAAAATCAGGGGGCAACTAATGAAAAACTGTTTTTT.

To note about this clone: One end of the junction fails to match germline, which may point to a read error. This chain joins TRBV7-7 and TRBJ2-5; 9 bases agree with TRBD1. The CDR3 is 15 residues long. In germline, CDR1 is SSHAT, CDR2 FNYEAQ (reference sequence). In DNA form, the CDR3 reads TGTGCTAGCAGCAAAGGGACAGGGCATAGAGAGACCCAGTACTTC. This gives the protein CASSKGTGHRETQYF.